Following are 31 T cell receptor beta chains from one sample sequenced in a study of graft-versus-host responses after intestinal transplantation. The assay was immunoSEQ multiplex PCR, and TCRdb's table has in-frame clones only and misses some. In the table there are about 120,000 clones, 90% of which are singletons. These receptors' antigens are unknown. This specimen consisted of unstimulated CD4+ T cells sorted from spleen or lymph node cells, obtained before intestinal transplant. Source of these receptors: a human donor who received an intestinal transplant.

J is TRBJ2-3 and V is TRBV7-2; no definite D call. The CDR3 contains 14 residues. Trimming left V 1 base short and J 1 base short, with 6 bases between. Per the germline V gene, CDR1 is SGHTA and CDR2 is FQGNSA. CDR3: CASSLGRGTDTQYF. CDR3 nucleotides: TGTGCCAGCAGCTTAGGACGGGGCACAGATACGCAGTATTTT.

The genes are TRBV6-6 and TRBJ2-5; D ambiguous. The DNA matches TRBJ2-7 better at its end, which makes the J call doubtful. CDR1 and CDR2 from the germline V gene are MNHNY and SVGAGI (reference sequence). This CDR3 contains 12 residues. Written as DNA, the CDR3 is TGTGCCAGCAGTTACCCTAGTTCCGAGCAGTACTTC. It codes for CASSYPSSEQYF.

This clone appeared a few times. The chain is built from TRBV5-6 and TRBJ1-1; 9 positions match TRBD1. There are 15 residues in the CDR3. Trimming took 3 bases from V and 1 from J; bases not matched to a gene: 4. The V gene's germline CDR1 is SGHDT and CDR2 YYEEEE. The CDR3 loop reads CASSWGQGWNTEAFF. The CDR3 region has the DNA TGTGCCAGCAGCTGGGGACAGGGCTGGAACACTGAAGCTTTCTTT.

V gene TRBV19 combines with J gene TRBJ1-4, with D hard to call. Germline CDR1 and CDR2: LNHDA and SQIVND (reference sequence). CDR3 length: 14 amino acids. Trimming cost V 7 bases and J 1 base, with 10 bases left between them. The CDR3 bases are TGTGCCAGTAACGGGGAGGTAACTAATGAAAAACTGTTTTTT. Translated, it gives CASNGEVTNEKLFF.

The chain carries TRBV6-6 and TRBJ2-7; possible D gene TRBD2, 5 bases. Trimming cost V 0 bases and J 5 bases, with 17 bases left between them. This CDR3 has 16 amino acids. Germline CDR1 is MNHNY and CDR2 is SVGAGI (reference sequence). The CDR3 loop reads CASSYSVRVSADEQYF. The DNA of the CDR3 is TGTGCCAGCAGTTACTCGGTGCGGGTATCGGCCGACGAGCAGTACTTC.

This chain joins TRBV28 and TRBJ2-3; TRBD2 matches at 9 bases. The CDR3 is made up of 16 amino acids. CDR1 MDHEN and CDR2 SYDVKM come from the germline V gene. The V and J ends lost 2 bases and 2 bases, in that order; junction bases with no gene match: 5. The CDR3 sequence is CASSLRLAGPTDTQYF. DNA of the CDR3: TGTGCCAGCAGTTTAAGGCTAGCGGGGCCCACAGATACGCAGTATTTT.

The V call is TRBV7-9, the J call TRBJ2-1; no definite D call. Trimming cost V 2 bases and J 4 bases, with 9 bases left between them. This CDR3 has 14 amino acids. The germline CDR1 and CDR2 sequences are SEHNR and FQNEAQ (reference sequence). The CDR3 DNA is TGTGCCAGCAGCTTAAACGTAGAGTACAATGAGCAGTTCTTC. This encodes CASSLNVEYNEQFF.

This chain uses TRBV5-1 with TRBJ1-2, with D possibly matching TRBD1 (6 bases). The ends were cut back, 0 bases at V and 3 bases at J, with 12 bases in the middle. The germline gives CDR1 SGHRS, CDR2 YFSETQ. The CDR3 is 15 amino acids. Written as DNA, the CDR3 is TGCGCCAGCAGCTTGGCGGCCAGGGGTGACTATGGCTACACCTTC. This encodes CASSLAARGDYGYTF.

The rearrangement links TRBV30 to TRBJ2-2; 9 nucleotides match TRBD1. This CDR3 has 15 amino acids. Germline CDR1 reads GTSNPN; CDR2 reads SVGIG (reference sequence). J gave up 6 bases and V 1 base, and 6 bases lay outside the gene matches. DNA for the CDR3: TGTGCCTGGAGTGGGGGACAGGGAGGCTCCGGGGAGCTGTTTTTT. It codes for CAWSGGQGGSGELFF.

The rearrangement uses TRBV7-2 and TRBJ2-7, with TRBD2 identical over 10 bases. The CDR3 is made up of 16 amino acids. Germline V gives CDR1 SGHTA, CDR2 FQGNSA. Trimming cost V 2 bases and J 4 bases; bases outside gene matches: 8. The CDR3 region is CASSLSIAGGRYEQYF. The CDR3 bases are TGTGCCAGCAGCTTAAGCATAGCGGGGGGCCGATACGAGCAGTACTTC.

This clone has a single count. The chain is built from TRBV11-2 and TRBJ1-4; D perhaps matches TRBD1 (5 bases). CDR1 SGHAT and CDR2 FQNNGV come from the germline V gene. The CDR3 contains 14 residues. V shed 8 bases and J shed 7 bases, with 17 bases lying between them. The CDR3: CASGPPGRSEKLFF. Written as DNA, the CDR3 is TGTGCCAGCGGCCCGCCAGGGAGGAGTGAAAAACTGTTTTTT. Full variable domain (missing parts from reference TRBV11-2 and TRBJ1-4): EAGVAQSPRYKIIEKRQSVAFWCNPISGHATLYWYQQILGQGPKLLIQFQNNGVVDDSQLPKDRFSAERLKGVDSTLKIQPAKLEDSAVYLCASGPPGRSEKLFFGSGTQLSVL.

The CDR3 loop reads CASMTVINSPLHF. DNA for the CDR3: TGTGCCAGCATGACAGTAATTAATTCACCCCTCCACTTT. This chain uses TRBV6-1 with TRBJ1-6, with D possibly matching TRBD1 (5 bases). The CDR3 contains 13 residues. Deletions cut 7 bases from V and 6 bases from J, with 10 bases between. Germline CDR1 reads MNHNS; CDR2 reads SASEGT.

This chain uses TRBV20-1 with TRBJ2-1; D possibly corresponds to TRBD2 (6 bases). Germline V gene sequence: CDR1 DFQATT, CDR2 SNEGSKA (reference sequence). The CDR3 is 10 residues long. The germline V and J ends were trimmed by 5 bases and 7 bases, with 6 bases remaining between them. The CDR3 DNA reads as TGCAGTGCTGGGGGGAATGAGCAGTTCTTC. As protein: CSAGGNEQFF.

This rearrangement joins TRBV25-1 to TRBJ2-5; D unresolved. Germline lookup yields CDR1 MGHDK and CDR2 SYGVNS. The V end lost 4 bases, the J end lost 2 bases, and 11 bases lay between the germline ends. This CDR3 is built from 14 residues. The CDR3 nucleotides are TGTGCCAGCAGTGGCGGCCGGGTTCAAGAGACCCAGTACTTC. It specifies CASSGGRVQETQYF.

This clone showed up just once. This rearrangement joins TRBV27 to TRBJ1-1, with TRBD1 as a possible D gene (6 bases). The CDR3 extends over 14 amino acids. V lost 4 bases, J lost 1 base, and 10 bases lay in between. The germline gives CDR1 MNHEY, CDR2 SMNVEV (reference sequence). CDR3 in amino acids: CASSSGHWNTEAFF. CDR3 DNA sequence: TGTGCCAGCAGTTCGGGACATTGGAACACTGAAGCTTTCTTT.

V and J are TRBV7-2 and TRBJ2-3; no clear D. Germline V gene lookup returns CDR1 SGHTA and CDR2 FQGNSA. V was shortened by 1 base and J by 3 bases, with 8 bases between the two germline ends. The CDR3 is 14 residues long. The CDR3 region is CASSLVSGTDTQYF. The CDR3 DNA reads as TGTGCCAGCAGCTTAGTGTCAGGTACAGATACGCAGTATTTT.

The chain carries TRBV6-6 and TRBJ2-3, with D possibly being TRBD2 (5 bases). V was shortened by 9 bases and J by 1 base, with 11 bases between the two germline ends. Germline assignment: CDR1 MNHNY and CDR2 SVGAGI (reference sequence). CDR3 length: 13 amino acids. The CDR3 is CASMTGGTDTQYF. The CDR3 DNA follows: TGTGCCAGTATGACCGGGGGCACAGATACGCAGTATTTT.

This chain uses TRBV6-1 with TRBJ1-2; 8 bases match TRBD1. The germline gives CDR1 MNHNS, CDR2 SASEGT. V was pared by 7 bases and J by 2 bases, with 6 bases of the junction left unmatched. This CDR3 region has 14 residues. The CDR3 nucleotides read TGTGCCAGCACCACCAGGGACAGGAACTATGGCTACACCTTC. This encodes CASTTRDRNYGYTF.

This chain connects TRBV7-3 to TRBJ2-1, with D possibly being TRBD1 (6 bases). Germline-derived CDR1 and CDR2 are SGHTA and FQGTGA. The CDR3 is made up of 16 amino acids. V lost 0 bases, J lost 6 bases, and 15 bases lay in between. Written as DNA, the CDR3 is TGTGCCAGCAGCTTAACGTGGGCAGGGGCCCTCAATGAGCAGTTCTTC. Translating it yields CASSLTWAGALNEQFF.

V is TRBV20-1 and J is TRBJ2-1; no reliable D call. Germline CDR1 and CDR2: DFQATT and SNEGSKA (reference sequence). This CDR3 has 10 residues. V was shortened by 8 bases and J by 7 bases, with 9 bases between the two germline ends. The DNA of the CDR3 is TGCAGTCCCACCGCGAATGAGCAGTTCTTC. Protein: CSPTANEQFF.

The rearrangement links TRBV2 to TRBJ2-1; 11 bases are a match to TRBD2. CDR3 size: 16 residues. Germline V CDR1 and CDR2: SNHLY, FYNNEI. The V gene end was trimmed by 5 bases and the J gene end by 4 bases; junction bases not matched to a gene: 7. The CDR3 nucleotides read TGTGCCAGCAGTCCCTTAGCGGGGGGGAAATACAATGAGCAGTTCTTC. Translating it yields CASSPLAGGKYNEQFF. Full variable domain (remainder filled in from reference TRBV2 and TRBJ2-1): EPEVTQTPSHQVTQMGQEVILRCVPISNHLYFYWYRQILGQKVEFLVSFYNNEISEKSEIFDDQFSVERPDGSNFTLKIRSTKLEDSAMYFCASSPLAGGKYNEQFFGPGTRLTVL.

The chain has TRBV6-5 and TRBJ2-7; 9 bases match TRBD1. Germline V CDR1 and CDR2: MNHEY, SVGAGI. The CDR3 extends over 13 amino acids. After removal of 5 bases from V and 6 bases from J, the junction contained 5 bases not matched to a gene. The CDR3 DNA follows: TGTGCCAGCAGTAAAACAGGGGGCGGCGAGCAGTACTTC. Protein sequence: CASSKTGGGEQYF.

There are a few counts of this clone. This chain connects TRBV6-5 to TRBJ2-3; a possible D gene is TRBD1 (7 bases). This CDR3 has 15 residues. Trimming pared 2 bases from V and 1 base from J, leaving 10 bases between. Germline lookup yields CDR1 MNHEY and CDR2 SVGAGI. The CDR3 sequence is CASSYQGGGTDTQYF. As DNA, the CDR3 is TGTGCCAGCAGTTACCAGGGGGGCGGCACAGATACGCAGTATTTT.

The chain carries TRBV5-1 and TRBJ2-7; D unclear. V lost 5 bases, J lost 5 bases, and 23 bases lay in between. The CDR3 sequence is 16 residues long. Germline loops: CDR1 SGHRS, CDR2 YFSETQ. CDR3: CASSYDPPGLTNEQYF. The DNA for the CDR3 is TGCGCCAGCAGTTACGATCCGCCGGGTCTTACTAACGAGCAGTACTTC.

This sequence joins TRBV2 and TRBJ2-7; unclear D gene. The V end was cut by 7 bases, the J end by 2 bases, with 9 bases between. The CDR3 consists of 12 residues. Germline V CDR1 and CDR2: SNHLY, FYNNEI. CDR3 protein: CASKSRTYEQYF. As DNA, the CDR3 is TGTGCCAGCAAAAGTAGAACCTACGAGCAGTACTTC. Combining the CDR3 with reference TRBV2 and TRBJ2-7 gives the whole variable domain EPEVTQTPSHQVTQMGQEVILRCVPISNHLYFYWYRQILGQKVEFLVSFYNNEISEKSEIFDDQFSVERPDGSNFTLKIRSTKLEDSAMYFCASKSRTYEQYFGPGTRLTVT.

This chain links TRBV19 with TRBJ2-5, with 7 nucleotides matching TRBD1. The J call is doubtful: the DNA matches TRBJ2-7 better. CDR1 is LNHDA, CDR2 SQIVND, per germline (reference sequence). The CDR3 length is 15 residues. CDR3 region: CASSIVGGVSYEQYF. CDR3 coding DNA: TGTGCCAGTAGTATAGTAGGGGGCGTCTCCTACGAGCAGTACTTC.

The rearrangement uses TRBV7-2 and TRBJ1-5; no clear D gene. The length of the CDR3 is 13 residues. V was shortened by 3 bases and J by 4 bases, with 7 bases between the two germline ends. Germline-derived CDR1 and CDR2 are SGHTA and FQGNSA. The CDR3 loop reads CASSLRINQPQHF. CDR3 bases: TGTGCCAGCAGCTTGCGAATTAATCAGCCCCAGCATTTT.

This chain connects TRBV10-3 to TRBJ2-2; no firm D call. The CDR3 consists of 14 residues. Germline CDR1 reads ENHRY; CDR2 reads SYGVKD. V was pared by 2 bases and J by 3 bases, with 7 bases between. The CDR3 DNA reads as TGTGCCATCAGTGAGACTATGGACACCGGGGAGCTGTTTTTT. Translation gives CAISETMDTGELFF.

Here the CDR3 DNA reads TGTGCCAGCAGTTTATCGGGCAGGGGAAACACCATATATTTT. It encodes CASSLSGRGNTIYF. The V call is TRBV27, the J call TRBJ1-3; unclear D gene. The CDR3 is 14 amino acids. The germline gives CDR1 MNHEY, CDR2 SMNVEV (reference sequence). V was clipped by 0 bases and J by 4 bases, with 7 bases between them.

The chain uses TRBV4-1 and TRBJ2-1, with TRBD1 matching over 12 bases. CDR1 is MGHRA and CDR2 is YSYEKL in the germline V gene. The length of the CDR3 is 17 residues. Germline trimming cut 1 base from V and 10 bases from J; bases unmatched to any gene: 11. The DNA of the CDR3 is TGCGCCAGCAGCCAAGTTGGCGCGGGACAGGGGGCCGGAGAGCAGTTCTTC. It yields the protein CASSQVGAGQGAGEQFF.

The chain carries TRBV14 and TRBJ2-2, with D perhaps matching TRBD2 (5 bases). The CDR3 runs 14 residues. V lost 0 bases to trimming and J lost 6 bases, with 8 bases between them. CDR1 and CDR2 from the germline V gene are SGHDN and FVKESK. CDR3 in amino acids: CASSQDRRAGELFF. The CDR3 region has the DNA TGTGCCAGCAGCCAAGATCGGCGGGCCGGGGAGCTGTTTTTT.